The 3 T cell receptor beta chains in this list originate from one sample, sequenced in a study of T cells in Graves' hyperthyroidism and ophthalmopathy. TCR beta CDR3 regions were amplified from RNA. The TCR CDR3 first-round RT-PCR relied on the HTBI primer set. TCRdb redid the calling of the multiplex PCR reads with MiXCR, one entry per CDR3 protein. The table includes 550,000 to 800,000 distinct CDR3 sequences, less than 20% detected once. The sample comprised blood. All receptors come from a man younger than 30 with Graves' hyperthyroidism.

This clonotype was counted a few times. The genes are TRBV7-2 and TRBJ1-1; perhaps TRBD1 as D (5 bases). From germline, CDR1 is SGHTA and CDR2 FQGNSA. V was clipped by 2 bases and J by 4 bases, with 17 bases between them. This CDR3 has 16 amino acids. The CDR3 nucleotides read TGTGCCAGCAGCTTAACCGTGGGGGGGAGTGGCACTGAAGCTTTCTTT. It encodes CASSLTVGGSGTEAFF.

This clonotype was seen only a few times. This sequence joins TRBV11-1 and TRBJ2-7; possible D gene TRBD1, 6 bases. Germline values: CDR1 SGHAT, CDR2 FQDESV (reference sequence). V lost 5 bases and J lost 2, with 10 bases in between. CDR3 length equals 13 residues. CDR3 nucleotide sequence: TGTGCCAGCAGCCCAGACAGGCCCTACGAGCAGTACTTC. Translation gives CASSPDRPYEQYF.

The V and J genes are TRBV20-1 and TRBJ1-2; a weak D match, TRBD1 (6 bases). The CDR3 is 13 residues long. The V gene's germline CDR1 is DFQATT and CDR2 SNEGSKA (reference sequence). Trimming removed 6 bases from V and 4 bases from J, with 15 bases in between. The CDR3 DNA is TGCAGTGCGCCGACGGGGGGGCTCTATGGCTACACCTTC. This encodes CSAPTGGLYGYTF.